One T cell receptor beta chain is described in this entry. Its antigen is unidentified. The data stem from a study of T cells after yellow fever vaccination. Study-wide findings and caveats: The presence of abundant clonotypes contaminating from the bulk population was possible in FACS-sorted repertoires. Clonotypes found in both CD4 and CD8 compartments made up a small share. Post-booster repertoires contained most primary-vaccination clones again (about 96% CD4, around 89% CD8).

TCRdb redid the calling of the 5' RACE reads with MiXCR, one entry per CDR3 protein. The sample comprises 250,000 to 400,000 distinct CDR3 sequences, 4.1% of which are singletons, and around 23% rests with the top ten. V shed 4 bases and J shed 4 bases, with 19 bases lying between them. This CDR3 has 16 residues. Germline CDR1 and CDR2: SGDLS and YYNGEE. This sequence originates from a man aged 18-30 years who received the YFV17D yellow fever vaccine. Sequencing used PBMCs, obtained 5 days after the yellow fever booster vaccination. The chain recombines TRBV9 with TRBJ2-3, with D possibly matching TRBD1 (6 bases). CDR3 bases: TGTGCCAGCAGCAGGAAACAGGGAGAGTACGCAGATACGCAGTATTTT. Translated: CASSRKQGEYADTQYF.